The entry below describes one TCR beta chain. As yet, its antigen is unknown. This entry belongs to a study of T cell repertoires in cytomegalovirus infection. Across the whole study: Recently identified HLA-C-restricted CMV epitopes and well-studied HLA-B-restricted CMV epitopes were used by the study.

MiXCR was run by TCRdb on the reads, yielding one entry per CDR3 protein. Here the sample spans fewer than 1,000,000 distinct CDR3 sequences, around 32% being singletons. Germline CDR1 DFQATT, CDR2 SNEGSKA (reference sequence). V was cut by 3 bases and J by 0 bases, with 18 bases left in between. The CDR3 spans 16 residues. This specimen was cultured CD8+ T cells from PBMCs, taken from culture after CMV antigen stimulation. This chain joins TRBV20-1 and TRBJ2-7, with D possibly matching TRBD1 (6 bases). The clonotype was recovered from a human donor in good health (CMV status not recorded). Some clones in this sample may be carry-over from other donors' samples. CDR3 in amino acids: CSASPPTGTPSYEQYF. The CDR3 bases are TGCAGTGCTAGCCCCCCAACCGGGACACCCTCCTACGAGCAGTACTTC.